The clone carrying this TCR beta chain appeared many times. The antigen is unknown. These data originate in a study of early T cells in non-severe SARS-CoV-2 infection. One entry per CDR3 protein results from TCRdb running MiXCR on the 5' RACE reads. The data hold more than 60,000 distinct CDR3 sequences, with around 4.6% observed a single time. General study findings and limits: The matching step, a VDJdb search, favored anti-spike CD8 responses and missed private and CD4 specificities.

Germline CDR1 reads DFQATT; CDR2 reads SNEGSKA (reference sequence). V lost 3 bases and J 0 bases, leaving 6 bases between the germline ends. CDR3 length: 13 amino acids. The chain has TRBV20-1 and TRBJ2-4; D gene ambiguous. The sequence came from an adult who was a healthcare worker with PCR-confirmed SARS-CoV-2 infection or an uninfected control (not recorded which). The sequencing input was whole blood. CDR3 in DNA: TGCAGTGCTAGGGAAGTAGCCAAAAACATTCAGTACTTC. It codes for CSAREVAKNIQYF.